This TCR beta chain was found in a study of T-cell reconstitution after alpha-beta-depleted transplantation in children. This clonotype was detected a few times. Unique molecular identifiers tagged the TCRbeta library. TCRdb re-called the PCR reads through MiXCR, storing one row per CDR3 protein. The table has about 610,000 distinct CDR3 sequences, about 10% seen once. This CDR3 has 15 residues. Per germline, CDR1 MNHEY and CDR2 SMNVEV (reference sequence). V dropped 3 bases and J dropped 1 base, with 10 bases sitting between them. The TCR originated in a human donor who donated a stem cell graft to a child with acute myeloid leukemia. This chain links TRBV27 with TRBJ2-1, with D perhaps matching TRBD1 or TRBD2 (5 bases each). The specimen comprised PBMCs from the stem cell graft donor, sampled from the stem cell graft. The CDR3 DNA is TGTGCCAGCAGTTTCGGGGCAGGGTCCTACAATGAGCAGTTCTTC. It yields the protein CASSFGAGSYNEQFF.